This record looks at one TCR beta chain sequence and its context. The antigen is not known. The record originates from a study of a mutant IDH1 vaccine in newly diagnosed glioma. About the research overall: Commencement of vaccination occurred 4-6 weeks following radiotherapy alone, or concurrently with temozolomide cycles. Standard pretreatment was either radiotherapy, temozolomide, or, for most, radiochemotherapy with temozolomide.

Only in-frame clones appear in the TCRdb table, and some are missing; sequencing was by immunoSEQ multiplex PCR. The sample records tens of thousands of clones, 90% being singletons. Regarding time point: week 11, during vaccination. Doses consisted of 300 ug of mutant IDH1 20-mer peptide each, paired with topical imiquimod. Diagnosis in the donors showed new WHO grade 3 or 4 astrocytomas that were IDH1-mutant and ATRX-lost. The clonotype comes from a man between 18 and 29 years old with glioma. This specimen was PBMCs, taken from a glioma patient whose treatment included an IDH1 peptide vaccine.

The CDR3 coding sequence is TGTGCCAGCAGCGTCACGGGACAGGGTTCTTCTGGGGCCAACGTCCTGACTTTC. It is translated as CASSVTGQGSSGANVLTF. The chain couples TRBV9 to TRBJ2-6; TRBD1 matches 9 bases. Per the germline V gene, CDR1 is SGDLS and CDR2 is YYNGEE. CDR3 length: 18 residues. Germline trimming cut 2 bases from V and 1 base from J; bases unmatched to any gene: 7.